Listed here is a single T cell receptor beta chain. Its antigen specificity is not known. No base-level quality is on record; no much larger clone is a single base apart. TCRbeta CDR3 regions were amplified from genomic DNA by means of the immunoSEQ Assay, a bias-controlled multiplex PCR. Processing in the source paper ran as follows. The number of nucleated cells in each sample was estimated from the amplification of reference gene primers within the assay. Sequence reads were collapsed and filtered to measure the absolute abundance of every unique TCRbeta CDR3 rearrangement. For each sample, productive Simpson clonality was calculated as the square root of Simpson's diversity index over productive rearrangements. Entries here come from immuneACCESS through TCRdb and include only in-frame sequences with V and J called. Some clones fail to appear in such tables; in the studies checked, an unresolved V gene covers under half of the shortfall, and the cause of the remainder is unknown. The V and J calls and the clone size are those of that table, but D and trimming were determined from the DNA. This sample holds about 190,000 clones; roughly 80% were observed only once. The ten largest clones take up approximately 12% of the sample.

Another Seattle source contributed samples from volunteer blood donors who had recovered from COVID-19. The collaborating institutions used their own protocols to collect whole blood in K2EDTA tubes. Collaborator samples were shipped for TCRbeta analysis as frozen whole blood, isolated PBMCs, or DNA extracted from either sample type. This sample is drawn from a study of blood T cell repertoires in COVID-19 (dated by TCRdb to 2020 to 2021). Context from the whole study: Samples covering the acute and convalescent phases of COVID-19 were provided by collaborators in the United States, Italy and Spain. The prospective study material was composed of cDNA or gDNA derived from T cells, B-cell-depleted T cells, or PBMCs. Deeply sampled blood TCRbeta repertoires from subjects exposed to, actively infected with, or recovered from COVID-19 were included in the dataset. The repertoires were made available in a free public database intended to serve as a resource for research on the immune response to SARS-CoV-2. The samples were drawn from two sources: the first 160 participants of the ongoing ImmuneRACE study, and 950 to 1,500 subjects contributed by 6 global collaborators. The sample metadata nearly always contained a de-identified subject ID, COVID-19 status, age in years and sex. Where HLA class I and class II types were available, the types were taken from metadata supplied by the sample provider, not from assay-based typing.

General findings and caveats noted by the study authors: The quantity of clinical and demographic metadata differed by source and by participant and was supplied without curation.

The TCR was taken from a man aged 50-59 years who had recovered from COVID-19. The sample consisted of peripheral blood.

This receptor has the CDR3 CASSLQSDVWDTQYF. At the DNA level, the sequence is TGTGCCAGCAGCCTGCAAAGCGACGTTTGGGATACGCAGTATTTT. This chain is built from TRBV7-2 and TRBJ2-3; a confident D gene designation cannot be given. The junction carries 18 bases between V and J, which are trimmed by 5 bases and 6 bases respectively. Per the germline V gene, SGHTA is the CDR1 and FQGNSA is the CDR2. Including cysteine and phenylalanine, the CDR3 has 15 amino acids. Just CDR3 DNA is preserved here, 45 bases in frame from base 1.